This TCR beta chain derives from a study of cytomegalovirus exposure and HLA in healthy donors. Study findings and constraints: The study designated about 180 TCR beta chains cytomegalovirus-associated. A prior analysis recorded that most TCR beta V segments were productive about 87% or about 30% of the time. Generally TCR sequences proved uncommon, though certain public TCRs appeared in numerous donors.

The PCR was carried out with 60 Vbeta primers and 13 Jbeta primers. Repertoires were generated with immunoSEQ multiplex PCR, while TCRdb's copy carries only in-frame clones and drops some. This repertoire shows some 150,000 clones, 82% found once; its top ten account for roughly 3.4%. This clone was seen a handful of times. Its matching antigen is unknown. The CDR3 length is 11 residues. Germline V gives CDR1 SGHTA, CDR2 FQGNSA. V lost 5 bases and J lost 3, with 3 bases in between. The sample taken for sequencing was PBMCs. The source is a male donor in good health and CMV-seronegative. The chain couples TRBV7-2 to TRBJ2-3; D is undetermined. CDR3 loop: CASSLTDTQYF. The DNA for the CDR3 is TGTGCCAGCAGCCTTACAGATACGCAGTATTTT.